One sample yielded the 30 T cell receptor beta chains listed below, sequenced in a study of human T cells and chemical hapten exposure (dated by TCRdb to the early 2020s). The method behind the library was RACE. Sequenced on a NextSeq 500. TCRdb cleaned the public reads at Q25 with fastp, built clones with MiXCR and kept in-frame beta chains. Each entry is one CDR3 protein sequence, shown with its most common DNA and genes. The sample yields roughly 180,000 distinct CDR3 sequences; roughly 14% were counted once. Of the sample, about 1.7% is held by the ten largest clones. This specimen's time point label, interpreted: patch test 1, 2 weeks after DPC sensitization. The label giving this sample's treatment or condition can be read as: therapeutic diphenylcyclopropenone sensitization with weekly scalp DPC. The source was whole blood, collected in connection with sensitization to the hapten diphenylcyclopropenone (DPC). Every receptor here comes from a woman aged 30 to 39 with alopecia areata. Some clones in this sample may be carry-over from other donors' samples.

This clonotype was found a few times. V is TRBV11-3 and J is TRBJ2-7; no clear D gene. Trimming took 3 bases from V and 3 from J, leaving 9 bases between them. Germline V lookup: CDR1 SGHNT, CDR2 YENEEA. The CDR3 covers 13 residues. In DNA form, the CDR3 reads TGTGCCAGCAGCTTCCAAGTGGGCTACGAGCAGTACTTC. Amino acids: CASSFQVGYEQYF.

The chain employs TRBV3-1 and TRBJ1-6; TRBD1 might be the D (5 bases). V lost 2 bases and J 7 bases, leaving 9 bases between the germline ends. The CDR3 is made up of 14 amino acids. Per the germline V gene, CDR1 is LGHDT and CDR2 is YNNKEL (reference sequence). The CDR3 region has the DNA TGTGCCAGCAGCCAACAGGGATCGAATTCACCCCTCCACTTT. As protein: CASSQQGSNSPLHF.

This clonotype was seen many times. V is TRBV28 and J is TRBJ1-4; D is unresolved. V was shortened by 8 bases and J by 8 bases, with 6 bases between the two germline ends. The CDR3 runs to 10 residues. The V gene's germline CDR1 is MDHEN and CDR2 SYDVKM. The CDR3, as DNA: TGTGCCAGCGGACGGGAAAAACTGTTTTTT. It codes for CASGREKLFF.

The table lists this clonotype with a few counts. The rearrangement uses TRBV2 and TRBJ2-7; the match to TRBD1 covers 11 bases. This CDR3 region has 14 residues. Germline trimming cut 7 bases from V and 5 bases from J; bases unmatched to any gene: 7. Germline CDR1 SNHLY, CDR2 FYNNEI. The CDR3 loop reads CASKRTGGLHEQYF. CDR3 bases: TGTGCCAGCAAAAGGACAGGGGGCCTCCACGAGCAGTACTTC. Variable domain in full (rest from reference TRBV2 and TRBJ2-7): EPEVTQTPSHQVTQMGQEVILRCVPISNHLYFYWYRQILGQKVEFLVSFYNNEISEKSEIFDDQFSVERPDGSNFTLKIRSTKLEDSAMYFCASKRTGGLHEQYFGPGTRLTVT.

The V gene is TRBV9, the J gene TRBJ2-1; the D gene is possibly TRBD2 (6 bases). Trimming pared 7 bases from V and 9 bases from J, leaving 20 bases between. The CDR3 sequence is 14 residues long. Germline CDR1 and CDR2: SGDLS and YYNGEE. The CDR3 region has the DNA TGTGCCAGCGCCCGACTAGAAGAAGATGGTGAGCAGTTCTTC. The encoded protein is CASARLEEDGEQFF.

The sample holds a few counts of this clonotype. The chain joins TRBV4-2 to TRBJ2-3, with TRBD2 matching 10 bases. The V segment lost 5 bases and the J segment 5 bases; nucleotides outside the gene matches: 16. Germline CDR1 and CDR2: LGHNA and YNFKEQ. The CDR3 spans 18 residues. The CDR3, as DNA: TGTGCCAGCAGCTCGTATGCTAGCGGGAGAGAACAACGAGATACGCAGTATTTT. This translates into CASSSYASGREQRDTQYF.

This clonotype was seen repeatedly, ten times or more. The chain couples TRBV28 to TRBJ2-7, with D uncertain. The CDR3 contains 11 residues. Germline V lookup: CDR1 MDHEN, CDR2 SYDVKM. Trimming cost V 5 bases and J 4 bases, with 6 bases left between them. The CDR3 DNA reads TGTGCCAGCAGTAATACATACGAGCAGTACTTC. Protein sequence: CASSNTYEQYF.

This clonotype came up a few times. This chain joins TRBV29-1 and TRBJ2-1; D remains ambiguous. V was cut by 1 base and J by 8 bases, with 15 bases left in between. Germline values: CDR1 SQVTM, CDR2 ANQGSEA. The CDR3 covers 14 residues. In DNA, the CDR3 is TGCAGCGTTGAAGTGATCGGGTCCGGGCATGAGCAGTTCTTC. Its protein product is CSVEVIGSGHEQFF.

There are a few counts of this clonotype. The chain is built from TRBV20-1 and TRBJ2-3, with TRBD2 matching over 10 bases. The V segment lost 3 bases and the J segment 4 bases; nucleotides outside the gene matches: 7. CDR3 length: 15 amino acids. Germline assignment: CDR1 DFQATT and CDR2 SNEGSKA (reference sequence). The CDR3 DNA sequence: TGCAGTGCTAGCCGACAGCTAGCGGGAGCAGATACGCAGTATTTT. Protein sequence: CSASRQLAGADTQYF.

The CDR3 protein is CASSYRITVTGEQYF. The DNA for the CDR3 is TGTGCCAGCAGTTACCGCATTACGGTGACGGGCGAGCAGTACTTC. This chain uses TRBV6-2 or TRBV6-3 with TRBJ2-7, with unresolved D. This CDR3 is built from 15 residues. Germline-derived CDR1 and CDR2 are MNHEY and SVGEGT. Between the trimmed V and J ends, which lost 2 bases and 6 bases, there was a span of 17 bases.

In its sample, this clonotype was seen once. The chain couples TRBV29-1 to TRBJ1-1, with 8 positions matching TRBD1. Germline V CDR1 and CDR2: SQVTM, ANQGSEA. The junction had 3 bases not matched to a gene; V was cut back by 6 bases and J by 3 bases. CDR3 size: 12 residues. The CDR3 region has the DNA TGCAGCGTCAACAGGGGGGACACTGAAGCTTTCTTT. Its protein is CSVNRGDTEAFF.

The chain has TRBV5-1 and TRBJ2-7, with 12 bases identical to TRBD2. Germline CDR1 is SGHRS and CDR2 is YFSETQ. The CDR3 has 15 residues. V was pared by 2 bases and J by 1 base, with 1 base of the junction left unmatched. CDR3 bases: TGCGCCAGCAGCTTACTAGCGGGGGGTTCCTACGAGCAGTACTTC. This sequence encodes CASSLLAGGSYEQYF.

The chain links TRBV7-2 to TRBJ2-1; a possible D gene is TRBD2 (5 bases). CDR1 is SGHTA, CDR2 FQGNSA, per germline. Trimming took 5 bases from V and 5 from J, leaving 13 bases between them. The CDR3 loop spans 14 amino acids. The CDR3 reads CASSPTGNHNEQFF. CDR3 sequence (DNA): TGTGCCAGCAGCCCAACCGGGAATCACAATGAGCAGTTCTTC.

In this sample, this clonotype turned up many times. This chain connects TRBV12-3 or TRBV12-4 to TRBJ1-1, with D possibly being TRBD1 (6 bases). V dropped 5 bases and J dropped 3 bases, with 16 bases sitting between them. This CDR3 has 15 residues. Here the CDR3 reads CASSPRQGTDTEAFF. The CDR3 DNA reads as TGTGCCAGCAGTCCTCGCCAGGGGACTGACACTGAAGCTTTCTTT.

This clonotype was detected many times. The chain has TRBV20-1 and TRBJ2-1, with unresolved D. The V gene's germline CDR1 is DFQATT and CDR2 SNEGSKA (reference sequence). The CDR3 is 12 amino acids. The V and J ends lost 6 bases and 7 bases respectively, with 13 bases between them. CDR3 residues: CSAGALRNEQFF. The CDR3 DNA follows: TGCAGTGCCGGCGCTTTAAGAAATGAGCAGTTCTTC.

This chain joins TRBV6-6 and TRBJ2-7; 7 bases agree with TRBD1. This CDR3 has 14 residues. Germline CDR1 reads MNHNY; CDR2 reads SVGAGI (reference sequence). V shed 8 bases and J 3 bases; nucleotides not matched to a gene: 10. CDR3 sequence reads: CASGSSGTVYEQYF. As DNA, the CDR3 is TGTGCCAGCGGGTCCTCCGGGACAGTCTACGAGCAGTACTTC.

This clonotype came up a few times. The chain employs TRBV7-2 and TRBJ2-4, with 8 bases that match TRBD2. The CDR3 is 15 residues long. Germline V lookup: CDR1 SGHTA, CDR2 FQGNSA. V was pared by 5 bases and J by 1 base, with 4 bases of the junction left unmatched. As DNA, the CDR3 is TGTGCCAGCAGCGGAAGACTAGCGGCCAAAAACATTCAGTACTTC. As protein: CASSGRLAAKNIQYF. Based on the CDR3 plus reference TRBV7-2 and TRBJ2-4, the full variable domain is GAGVSQSPSNKVTEKGKDVELRCDPISGHTALYWYRQSLGQGLEFLIYFQGNSAPDKSGLPSDRFSAERTGGSVSTLTIQRTQQEDSAVYLCASSGRLAAKNIQYFGAGTRLSVL.

The chain combines TRBV5-4 with TRBJ2-2, with D possibly being TRBD1 (6 bases). This CDR3 region has 15 residues. Trimming stripped 0 bases from V and 4 bases from J, with 10 bases between. Germline CDR1 SGHNT, CDR2 YYREEE (reference sequence). The CDR3 bases are TGTGCCAGCAGCTTGGTTCAGGGGTCCACCGGGGAGCTGTTTTTT. This encodes CASSLVQGSTGELFF.

The chain uses TRBV7-6 and TRBJ2-3; TRBD2 aligns across 8 bases. The CDR3 sequence is 16 residues long. Germline V CDR1 and CDR2: SGHVS, FNYEAQ. J lost 1 base, V lost 1 base, and 4 bases had no gene match. The CDR3 spells CASSLGAGGRTDTQYF. The CDR3 nucleotides are TGTGCCAGCAGCTTAGGTGCGGGAGGACGCACAGATACGCAGTATTTT.

This clonotype was picked up a small number of times. J is TRBJ2-3 and V is TRBV24-1, with TRBD2 matching over 7 bases. The CDR3 totals 16 residues. Per germline, CDR1 KGHDR and CDR2 SFDVKD. The junction had 8 bases not matched to a gene; V was cut back by 4 bases and J by 2 bases. The CDR3 loop is CATSEAKRGFTDTQYF. As DNA, the CDR3 is TGTGCCACCAGTGAAGCTAAGCGGGGTTTCACAGATACGCAGTATTTT.

The gene calls are TRBV5-6 and TRBJ2-2; 9 bases are shared with TRBD1. J was trimmed by 6 bases and V by 9 bases; bases with no gene match: 9. The CDR3 consists of 14 residues. CDR1 is SGHDT and CDR2 is YYEEEE in the germline V gene. The CDR3 nucleotides read TGTGCCACCCGGGACAGGGACGTCCCCGGGGAGCTGTTTTTT. Amino acid sequence: CATRDRDVPGELFF.

The chain couples TRBV7-9 to TRBJ2-1, with 7 nucleotides matching TRBD2. Germline V CDR1 and CDR2: SEHNR, FQNEAQ (reference sequence). The CDR3 runs to 15 residues. Unmatched junction bases numbered 8, after V lost 1 base and J lost 8 bases. In nucleotides, the CDR3 is TGTGCCAGCAGCTTAGGAGACGGGAGGTCGGATGAGCAGTTCTTC. It is translated as CASSLGDGRSDEQFF.

Only a few counts were recorded for this clonotype. The chain's CDR3 is CASSGNVDRGRDYGYTF. The CDR3 region has the DNA TGTGCCAGCAGTGGAAACGTGGACAGGGGGCGCGACTATGGCTACACCTTC. The V and J genes are TRBV6-5 and TRBJ1-2, with 11 bases fitting TRBD1. Germline loops: CDR1 MNHEY, CDR2 SVGAGI. V was clipped by 5 bases and J by 3 bases; unmatched bases: 11. This CDR3 has 17 amino acids.

The sample holds a few counts of this clonotype. The chain recombines TRBV7-2 with TRBJ2-3; D is possibly TRBD1 or TRBD2 (5 bases each). Trimming cost V 5 bases and J 2 bases, with 8 bases left between them. The CDR3 totals 13 residues. Germline-derived CDR1 and CDR2 are SGHTA and FQGNSA. In DNA form, the CDR3 reads TGTGCCAGCAGCGTCGGGGCCACAGATACGCAGTATTTT. This encodes CASSVGATDTQYF.

This clonotype was observed many times. The chain joins TRBV10-2 to TRBJ1-1; D unclear. Trimming pared 6 bases from V and 3 bases from J, leaving 26 bases between. This CDR3 has 18 amino acids. CDR1 is WSHSY, CDR2 SAAADI, per germline. Here the CDR3 reads CASSEETATFVLDTEAFF. The DNA for the CDR3 is TGCGCCAGCAGCGAAGAGACGGCGACCTTTGTATTGGACACTGAAGCTTTCTTT.

The genes are TRBV11-2 and TRBJ2-3; 10 bases align to TRBD1. CDR3 length: 15 amino acids. CDR1 SGHAT and CDR2 FQNNGV come from the germline V gene. V lost 3 bases, J lost 2 bases, and 2 bases stayed unmatched. CDR3 in amino acids: CASSFGTGATDTQYF. The CDR3 region has the DNA TGTGCCAGCAGCTTCGGGACAGGGGCCACAGATACGCAGTATTTT.

At least ten counts were recorded for this clonotype. J is TRBJ2-3 and V is TRBV4-3; D is perhaps TRBD2 (6 bases). Per germline, CDR1 LGHNA and CDR2 YSLEER. This CDR3 spans 15 amino acids. Trimming left V 1 base short and J 3 bases short, with 11 bases between. The DNA for the CDR3 is TGCGCCAGCAGCCAAGTGCCCGGGACTACAGATACGCAGTATTTT. This encodes CASSQVPGTTDTQYF.

This chain links TRBV6-1 with TRBJ1-2, with D possibly matching TRBD1 (6 bases). Trimming cost V 8 bases and J 1 base, with 20 bases left between them. Germline CDR1 and CDR2: MNHNS and SASEGT. The CDR3 totals 16 residues. As DNA, the CDR3 is TGTGCCAGCGTGGGGGCCAGGGCCGCTCTTAACTATGGCTACACCTTC. Translated, it gives CASVGARAALNYGYTF.

CDR3 loop: CSVDYGGLNTEAFF. In DNA, the CDR3 is TGCAGCGTTGATTATGGGGGGTTGAACACTGAAGCTTTCTTT. The chain recombines TRBV29-1 with TRBJ1-1, with a weak D call TRBD1 (5 bases). The CDR3 consists of 14 residues. Trimming stripped 3 bases from V and 0 bases from J, with 11 bases between. Germline CDR1 and CDR2: SQVTM and ANQGSEA. The variable domain in full, with the rest retrieved from reference TRBV29-1 and TRBJ1-1, is SAVISQKPSRDICQRGTSLTIQCQVDSQVTMMFWYRQQPGQSLTLIATANQGSEATYESGFVIDKFPISRPNLTFSTLTVSNMSPEDSSIYLCSVDYGGLNTEAFFGQGTRLTVV.

The table lists this clonotype with a few counts. J is TRBJ2-1 and V is TRBV19, with D possibly matching TRBD1 (5 bases). Germline V CDR1 and CDR2: LNHDA, SQIVND (reference sequence). V gave up 8 bases and J gave up 9 bases, with 20 bases separating them. CDR3 length: 14 amino acids. The CDR3 region is CASATLHLRGEQFF. The DNA of the CDR3 is TGTGCCAGTGCCACGCTCCACTTAAGGGGTGAGCAGTTCTTC.